These T cell receptor beta chains were read from a single sample in a study of CD8+CD57+ T cells in acquired aplastic anemia. TCRdb analysed the reads with MiXCR anew, one entry per CDR3 protein. The sample has under 350,000 distinct CDR3 sequences; 45% to 65% are singletons. The specimen sequenced was sorted CD4+, CD8+, or CD8+CD57+ T cells (not recorded which) from PBMCs. These receptors were collected from a human donor with aplastic anemia. CDR3s include the opening cysteine and the closing phenylalanine or tryptophan. A D gene is named only where the DNA matches it firmly. The size field is filled for only some rows; it gives once, few, many or a size class.

CDR3,DNA,size,J,D,V
CASTLRDRGLFAFF,TGTGCCAGCACCCTCCGGGACAGGGGCCTCTTTGCTTTCTTT,once,TRBJ1-1,TRBD1,TRBV5-8
CASSLWEEQYF,TGTGCCAGCAGCTTATGGGAGGAGCAGTACTTC,many,TRBJ2-7,-,TRBV7-9
CASSITYRDMNTEAFF,TGTGCCAGTAGTATCACCTACAGGGACATGAACACTGAAGCTTTCTTT,few,TRBJ1-1,-,TRBV19
CASSYSRQRPGNTIYF,TGTGCCAGCAGTTACTCACGACAGAGACCCGGAAACACCATATATTTT,many,TRBJ1-3,-,TRBV6-5
CSATVASGTHYNEQFF,TGCAGTGCCACGGTTGCTAGCGGGACCCATTACAATGAGCAGTTCTTC,-,TRBJ2-1,TRBD2,TRBV20-1
CATSRDRSLNEKLFF,TGTGCCACCAGCCGAGACAGGTCGCTAAATGAAAAACTGTTTTTT,-,TRBJ1-4,-,TRBV15
CATDLALEGLGETQYF,TGTGCCACCGACCTAGCCCTAGAGGGGCTTGGAGAGACCCAGTACTTC,-,TRBJ2-5,-,TRBV15
CASSLQGSRNQPQHF,TGTGCCAGCAGCCTCCAGGGATCGCGCAATCAGCCCCAGCATTTT,-,TRBJ1-5,-,TRBV9
CASSKQGLKAEQYF,TGTGCCAGCAGCAAACAGGGACTGAAGGCCGAGCAGTACTTC,-,TRBJ2-7,-,TRBV7-2
CASSRGQSYGYTF,TGTGCCAGTAGTAGGGGACAGTCCTATGGCTACACCTTC,few,TRBJ1-2,TRBD1,TRBV19
CATSRPKQGTYEQYF,TGTGCCACCAGCAGACCTAAACAGGGAACCTACGAGCAGTACTTC,-,TRBJ2-7,-,TRBV15
CASSLEAGIGYTF,TGTGCCAGCAGCTTAGAGGCAGGGATAGGCTACACCTTC,-,TRBJ1-2,-,TRBV7-8
CASRGRKRSSYEQYF,TGTGCCAGCAGGGGTAGAAAGCGGAGCTCCTACGAGCAGTACTTC,few,TRBJ2-7,-,TRBV5-6
CASSLVSGSGAHLEQFF,TGTGCCAGCAGCTTAGTCTCAGGTAGCGGGGCCCACCTCGAGCAGTTCTTC,-,TRBJ2-1,TRBD2,TRBV7-8
CASSVAEAGAPYEQYF,TGTGCCAGCAGCGTAGCTGAAGCGGGGGCCCCCTACGAGCAGTACTTC,-,TRBJ2-7,TRBD2,TRBV9
CASSPSWDSGYEQYF,TGTGCCAGCAGCCCATCTTGGGACAGTGGGTACGAGCAGTACTTC,-,TRBJ2-7,TRBD1,TRBV9
CASSLGARGGYEQYF,TGTGCCAGCAGCCTAGGCGCTCGAGGGGGCTACGAGCAGTACTTC,-,TRBJ2-7,-,TRBV7-2
CASSIPGTGCNEQFF,TGTGCCAGCAGCATTCCCGGGACAGGGTGTAATGAGCAGTTCTTC,-,TRBJ2-1,TRBD1,TRBV10-3
CASSSRDRGDNEQFF,TGTGCCAGCAGCTCCCGGGACAGGGGGGACAATGAGCAGTTCTTC,-,TRBJ2-1,TRBD1,TRBV7-8
CSVWDSTYNEQFF,TGCAGTGTATGGGACAGCACCTACAATGAGCAGTTCTTC,-,TRBJ2-1,TRBD1,TRBV20-1
CASSMGAGRNTEALF,TGTGCCAGTAGTATGGGTGCGGGGAGGAACACTGAAGCTCTCTTT,-,TRBJ1-1,-,TRBV19
CAISELQANSPLHF,TGTGCCATCAGTGAGCTTCAGGCCAATTCACCCCTCCACTTT,-,TRBJ1-6,-,TRBV10-3
CASSPSGYNSPLHF,TGTGCCAGCAGCCCAAGCGGCTATAATTCACCCCTCCACTTT,many,TRBJ1-6,-,TRBV6-2/TRBV6-3
CASSQADRAAFF,TGCGCCAGCAGCCAAGCTGACAGGGCAGCTTTCTTT,few,TRBJ1-1,TRBD1,TRBV4-3
CASSGGRWNEQYF,TGTGCCAGTAGCGGGGGGCGCTGGAACGAGCAGTACTTC,-,TRBJ2-7,-,TRBV19
CATSGETGAGGYTF,TGTGCCACCAGTGGAGAGACAGGGGCGGGTGGCTACACCTTC,-,TRBJ1-2,TRBD1,TRBV24-1
CASSPASGSFGDEQYF,TGTGCCAGCAGCCCCGCTAGCGGGAGCTTCGGGGACGAGCAGTACTTC,many,TRBJ2-7,TRBD2,TRBV5-8
CAISENPTGNSPLHF,TGTGCCATCAGTGAGAATCCCACGGGTAATTCACCCCTCCACTTT,-,TRBJ1-6,-,TRBV19
CASSLAMETGNYGYTF,TGCGCCAGCAGCTTGGCCATGGAAACAGGAAACTATGGCTACACCTTC,-,TRBJ1-2,-,TRBV5-1
CSVAELAGFGLFF,TGCAGCGTTGCAGAACTAGCGGGGTTCGGATTGTTCTTC,few,TRBJ2-1,TRBD2,TRBV29-1
CASSVTYRGNSYEQYF,TGTGCCAGCAGCGTAACCTACAGGGGAAACAGCTACGAGCAGTACTTC,many,TRBJ2-7,TRBD1,TRBV7-9
CSARGRGGTGTYEQYF,TGCAGTGCTAGAGGGCGGGGCGGGACAGGGACCTACGAGCAGTACTTC,once,TRBJ2-7,TRBD1,TRBV20-1
CASAMGRGGGNEQFF,TGTGCCAGCGCGATGGGTCGCGGAGGTGGGAATGAGCAGTTCTTC,-,TRBJ2-1,-,TRBV7-2
CASSLQGPRYEQYF,TGTGCCAGCAGCTTACAGGGCCCACGGTACGAGCAGTACTTC,many,TRBJ2-7,-,TRBV5-4
CATSRVERTYEQYF,TGTGCCACCAGCAGAGTAGAGCGGACCTACGAGCAGTACTTC,-,TRBJ2-7,-,TRBV15
CASSPWRDMGYGYTF,TGTGCCAGCAGTCCGTGGCGCGATATGGGCTATGGCTACACCTTC,-,TRBJ1-2,-,TRBV2